This TCR beta chain was identified in a study of T cell repertoires in cytomegalovirus infection. At the level of the study: CMV epitopes in the study were HLA-C-restricted (recently identified) and HLA-B-restricted (well studied). CMV infection together with matching HLA type was indicated by public TCR beta signatures.

Notes on this clonotype: Its specificity is not known.

The V segment lost 1 base and the J segment 2 bases; nucleotides outside the gene matches: 4. Germline V gene sequence: CDR1 MNHNS, CDR2 SASEGT. This CDR3 comprises 15 residues. Findings and limits, study-wide: Cumulative frequency (of public TCR beta family members) identified carriers of CMV plus the relevant HLA. HLA-C-restricted TCR beta clonotypes specific for CMV led the ex vivo response.

TCRdb analysed the reads with MiXCR anew, one entry per CDR3 protein. The sample lists approximately 990,000 distinct CDR3 sequences, roughly 30% seen once, with around 15% in the top ten. The sequence was collected from a human donor in good health (CMV status not recorded). Some clones in this sample may be carry-over from other donors' samples. The rearrangement links TRBV6-1 to TRBJ1-2, with TRBD1 identical over 7 bases. The input for sequencing was cultured CD8+ T cells from PBMCs, taken from culture after CMV antigen stimulation. The CDR3 reads CASSEELQGNYGYTF. CDR3 in DNA: TGTGCCAGCAGTGAAGAGTTACAGGGGAACTATGGCTACACCTTC.